This TCR beta chain was identified during a study of T cells after yellow fever vaccination. The study, taken as a whole, reports: Some clonotypes were seen in both the CD4 and the CD8 compartments. These made up a small share and likely arose from convergent recombination.

TCRdb passed the 5' RACE reads through MiXCR, listing each CDR3 protein once. The data hold 250,000 to 350,000 distinct CDR3 sequences, with about 6.6% observed a single time. A word on this clonotype: The antigen remains undetermined.

V lost 5 bases to trimming and J lost 3 bases; unmatched junction nucleotides: 7. CDR3 size: 16 residues. This sample comprised PBMCs, obtained around 45 days after the first yellow fever vaccination. The chain combines TRBV12-3 or TRBV12-4 with TRBJ2-2; 9 nucleotides line up with TRBD1. The sequence derives from a man aged 18 to 30 who received the YFV17D yellow fever vaccine. CDR3 sequence reads: CASSATGGWDTGELFF. DNA for the CDR3: TGTGCCAGCAGTGCTACAGGGGGCTGGGACACCGGGGAGCTGTTTTTT.